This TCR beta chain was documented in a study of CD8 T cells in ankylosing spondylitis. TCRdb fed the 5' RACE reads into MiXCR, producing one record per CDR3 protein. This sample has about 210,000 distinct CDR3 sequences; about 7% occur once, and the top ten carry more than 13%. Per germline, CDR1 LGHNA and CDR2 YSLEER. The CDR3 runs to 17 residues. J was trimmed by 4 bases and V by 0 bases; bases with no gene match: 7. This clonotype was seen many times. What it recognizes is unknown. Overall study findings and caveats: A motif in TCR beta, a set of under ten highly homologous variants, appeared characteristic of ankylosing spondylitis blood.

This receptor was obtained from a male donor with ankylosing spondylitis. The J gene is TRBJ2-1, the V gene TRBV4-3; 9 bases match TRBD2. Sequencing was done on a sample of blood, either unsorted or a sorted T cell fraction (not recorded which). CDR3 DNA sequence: TGCGCCAGCAGCCAAGATCGGCACAGCGGGAGGTACAATGAGCAGTTCTTC. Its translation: CASSQDRHSGRYNEQFF.